A selection of T cell receptor beta chains follows, all from one sample in a study of blood T cell repertoires in COVID-19. The method was immunoSEQ multiplex PCR; TCRdb's version includes in-frame clones alone and lacks a portion of them. The data hold more than 150,000 clones, with about 81% observed a single time. The sample taken for sequencing was peripheral blood. The receptor source for this set is a man younger than 45 with active or convalescent COVID-19. CDR3s include the opening cysteine and the closing phenylalanine or tryptophan. A D gene is named only where the DNA matches it firmly. Size is stated for part of the rows, as once, few or many counts, or as a class when the clone is expanded.

v_call	clone_size	d_call	j_call	cdr3_aa	cdr3_nt
TRBV6-5	NA	NA	TRBJ1-3	CASSYSANSGNTIYF	TGTGCCAGCAGTTACTCCGCTAACTCTGGAAACACCATATATTTT
TRBV3-1/TRBV3-2	NA	TRBD1	TRBJ2-1	CASSQKKTGLVGSEQFF	TGTGCCAGCAGCCAGAAAAAGACAGGGTTGGTAGGGAGTGAGCAGTTCTTC
TRBV3-1/TRBV3-2	NA	NA	TRBJ1-1	CASSQGQLNTEAFF	TGTGCCAGCAGCCAAGGCCAGTTGAACACTGAAGCTTTCTTT
TRBV5-1	NA	NA	TRBJ2-1	CASSLAGNEQFF	TGCGCCAGCAGCTTGGCCGGCAATGAGCAGTTCTTC
TRBV21-1	NA	NA	TRBJ1-5	CASSISYMSGDSNQPQHF	TGTGCCAGCAGCATTAGCTACATGTCCGGGGATAGCAATCAGCCCCAGCATTTT
TRBV19	NA	NA	TRBJ1-2	CASINNRVREGYTF	TGTGCCAGTATCAACAACAGGGTGAGGGAAGGCTACACCTTC
TRBV25-1	NA	NA	TRBJ2-6	CASSGGGAEAGANVLTF	TGTGCCAGCAGTGGAGGTGGGGCGGAAGCTGGAGCCAACGTCCTGACTTTC
TRBV7-2	NA	NA	TRBJ2-5	CASSSQETQYF	TGTGCCAGCAGCTCTCAAGAGACCCAGTACTTC
TRBV10-2	NA	TRBD1	TRBJ1-5	CASTEQGSRQPQHF	TGCGCCAGCACCGAACAGGGGTCCAGGCAGCCCCAGCATTTT
TRBV5-5	NA	TRBD1	TRBJ1-2	CASSQQGTSNYGYTF	TGTGCCAGCAGCCAACAGGGGACGTCAAACTATGGCTACACCTTC
TRBV7-9	NA	TRBD1	TRBJ1-6	CAGGTANSPLHF	TGTGCCGGCGGGACAGCTAATTCACCCCTCCACTTT
TRBV5-4	NA	TRBD2	TRBJ2-3	CASRPTGTSGLDTQYF	TGTGCCAGCAGGCCGACCGGGACTAGCGGGTTAGATACGCAGTATTTT
TRBV11-2	NA	NA	TRBJ1-2	CASSIYSYGYTF	TGTGCCAGCAGCATTTACAGCTATGGCTACACCTTC
TRBV2	NA	NA	TRBJ2-3	CASSGWRGDTQYF	TGTGCCAGCAGTGGATGGAGAGGGGATACGCAGTATTTT
TRBV11-3	NA	TRBD1	TRBJ1-2	CASSLQGYLLEDRPTDGYTF	TGTGCCAGCAGCTTACAGGGCTACCTGCTCGAGGACAGGCCGACGGACGGCTACACCTTC
TRBV14	NA	NA	TRBJ1-6	CASSQGPPGVGSPLHF	TGTGCCAGCAGCCAAGGCCCCCCTGGAGTTGGTTCACCCCTCCACTTT
TRBV6-6	NA	TRBD1	TRBJ2-3	CASSRQGADVDTQYF	TGTGCCAGCAGTCGACAGGGGGCAGATGTAGATACGCAGTATTTT
TRBV19	NA	NA	TRBJ2-1	CAVESSAYNEQFF	TGTGCCGTGGAGAGTAGCGCGTACAATGAGCAGTTCTTC
TRBV30	NA	TRBD1	TRBJ1-3	CAWSPGQGRNTIYF	TGTGCCTGGAGTCCTGGACAGGGGAGAAACACCATATATTTT
TRBV7-9	NA	TRBD1	TRBJ1-4	CASSSHRGTGFNEKLFF	TGTGCCAGCAGCTCCCATCGGGGGACAGGGTTTAATGAAAAACTGTTTTTT
TRBV9	NA	NA	TRBJ2-5	CASSVGGEGRKTQYF	TGTGCCAGCAGCGTAGGAGGAGAGGGGAGGAAGACCCAGTACTTC
TRBV29-1	NA	TRBD1	TRBJ1-2	CSVGGGLTGDGYTF	TGCAGCGTTGGAGGGGGCCTGACAGGGGACGGCTACACCTTC
TRBV14	few	NA	TRBJ1-4	CASSQDIPGEKLFF	TGTGCCAGCAGCCAAGATATACCGGGGGAAAAACTGTTTTTT
TRBV6-6	NA	NA	TRBJ2-1	CASSPARDYSYNEQFF	TGTGCCAGCAGTCCCGCCCGGGATTACTCCTACAATGAGCAGTTCTTC
TRBV6-2/TRBV6-3	few	TRBD2	TRBJ2-1	CASSYSRSQRGGNEQFF	TGTGCCAGCAGTTACTCGAGGTCGCAACGGGGGGGCAATGAGCAGTTCTTC
TRBV14	NA	TRBD1	TRBJ2-3	CASSKQGARSDTQYF	TGTGCCAGCAGCAAACAGGGGGCTCGGTCAGATACGCAGTATTTT
TRBV28	NA	NA	TRBJ1-6	CASSLGRVGADSPLHF	TGTGCCAGCAGTTTGGGTCGGGTGGGGGCGGATTCACCCCTCCACTTT
TRBV4-2	once	TRBD2	TRBJ2-2	CASSQESTSGLGELFF	TGTGCCAGCAGCCAAGAGTCCACTAGCGGGCTCGGGGAGCTGTTTTTT
TRBV27	NA	NA	TRBJ2-7	CASGGQGRDEQYF	TGTGCCAGCGGCGGGCAGGGGAGGGACGAGCAGTACTTC
TRBV27	few	NA	TRBJ1-1	CASGMQGFGTEAFF	TGTGCCAGCGGGATGCAGGGGTTTGGCACTGAAGCTTTCTTT
TRBV29-1	NA	TRBD1	TRBJ1-2	CSGGTGGWNGYTF	TGCAGCGGTGGGACAGGGGGATGGAATGGCTACACCTTC
TRBV3-1/TRBV3-2	NA	NA	TRBJ1-1	CASSPLARGEELSAFF	TGTGCCAGCAGCCCTCTCGCTAGAGGGGAGGAGCTGAGCGCTTTCTTT
TRBV9	NA	NA	TRBJ2-5	CASSVDFSPGVETQYF	TGTGCCAGCAGCGTAGATTTTTCGCCGGGGGTAGAGACCCAGTACTTC
TRBV18	once	TRBD1	TRBJ1-2	CASSPSGGQFYGYTF	TGTGCCAGCTCACCGTCAGGGGGCCAATTCTATGGCTACACCTTC
TRBV6-1	NA	TRBD1	TRBJ1-4	CASSDTGAGEKLFF	TGTGCCAGCAGTGACACAGGGGCTGGGGAAAAACTGTTTTTT
TRBV5-1	many	TRBD1	TRBJ1-6	CASSLDRGSPLHF	TGCGCCAGCAGCTTGGACAGGGGTTCACCCCTCCACTTT
TRBV7-9	NA	TRBD1	TRBJ1-1	CASSYGQGLDTEAFF	TGTGCCAGCAGCTACGGACAGGGGCTCGACACTGAAGCTTTCTTT
TRBV19	once	TRBD1	TRBJ1-2	CASSIGRDRANYGYTF	TGTGCCAGTAGTATTGGCCGGGACAGGGCTAACTATGGCTACACCTTC
TRBV4-1	NA	NA	TRBJ2-1	CASSLLGSSYNEQFF	TGCGCCAGCAGCCTGTTAGGGAGCTCCTACAATGAGCAGTTCTTC
TRBV11-3	NA	NA	TRBJ2-5	CASSLFSGAEETQYF	TGTGCCAGCAGCTTATTCTCAGGGGCTGAGGAGACCCAGTACTTC
TRBV27	NA	NA	TRBJ1-1	CASAGGLEAFF	TGTGCCAGCGCGGGCGGCCTTGAAGCTTTCTTT
TRBV3-1/TRBV3-2	once	NA	TRBJ1-2	CASSQDPRQFFWGYTF	TGTGCCAGCAGCCAAGATCCCCGACAATTCTTCTGGGGCTACACCTTC
TRBV24-1	NA	NA	TRBJ2-1	CATSDSLTRAYNEQFF	TGTGCCACCAGTGATTCACTGACTAGAGCCTACAATGAGCAGTTCTTC
TRBV12-5	few	TRBD1	TRBJ1-3	CASGLVGDRRTGNTIYF	TGTGCTAGTGGTTTGGTGGGGGACAGGAGAACTGGAAACACCATATATTTT
TRBV6-5	NA	TRBD1	TRBJ2-1	CASARTGEVEQFF	TGTGCCAGCGCCAGGACAGGGGAAGTCGAGCAGTTCTTC
TRBV7-8	NA	TRBD1	TRBJ2-1	CASSSSGTGTYNEQFF	TGTGCCAGCAGCTCTTCCGGGACAGGGACCTACAATGAGCAGTTCTTC
TRBV9	NA	NA	TRBJ1-2	CASSVASPTNYGYTF	TGTGCCAGCAGCGTAGCTTCCCCTACTAACTATGGCTACACCTTC